This T cell receptor (beta chain) was captured in a study of blood T cell repertoires in COVID-19. On the study more broadly: The cDNA or gDNA used as material had been derived from T cells, B-cell-depleted T cells, or PBMCs.

The CDR3 runs 16 residues. Germline V gives CDR1 SGHAT, CDR2 FQNNGV. The V segment lost 3 bases and the J segment 5 bases; nucleotides outside the gene matches: 11. Clones were sequenced by immunoSEQ multiplex PCR, and TCRdb holds only the in-frame ones, with some missing. The table includes a few hundred thousand clones, approximately 91% detected once. The age range of participants was about 18 to 100 years, with residence in some 25 US areas. Among Cohort 3 donors, those recovered had two negative PCRs, clearance, or symptom resolution. The TCR originated in a woman aged 60-75 years who had recovered from COVID-19. V and J are TRBV11-2 and TRBJ2-5, with 8 positions matching TRBD2. The sample consisted of PBMCs or T cells enriched from blood (not recorded which). CDR3 residues: CASSFWFSSGEETQYF. CDR3 in DNA: TGTGCCAGCAGCTTTTGGTTTAGTAGCGGGGAGGAGACCCAGTACTTC.